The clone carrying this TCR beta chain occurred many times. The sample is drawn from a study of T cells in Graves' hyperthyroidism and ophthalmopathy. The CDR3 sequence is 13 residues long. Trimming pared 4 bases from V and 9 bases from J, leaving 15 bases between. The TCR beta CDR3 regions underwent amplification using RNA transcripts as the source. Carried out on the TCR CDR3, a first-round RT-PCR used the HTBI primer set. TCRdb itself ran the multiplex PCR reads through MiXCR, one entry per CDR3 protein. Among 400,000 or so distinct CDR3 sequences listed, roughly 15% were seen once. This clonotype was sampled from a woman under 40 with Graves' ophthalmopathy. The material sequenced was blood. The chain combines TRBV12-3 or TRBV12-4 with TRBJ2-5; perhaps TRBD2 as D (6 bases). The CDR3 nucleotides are TGTGCCAGCAGTTCGGGACTGGGGGAGGCCCAGTACTTC. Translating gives CASSSGLGEAQYF.